The 21 T cell receptor beta chains in this list originate from one sample, sequenced in a study of vaccination and CD4 T cells after COVID-19. Their antigens remain unidentified. Treatment defined: roughly ten-day PBMC culture with coronavirus spike peptide pools or control peptides (ViraFEST assay). The Oncomine TCR Beta short-read assay sequenced DNA from cultured CD4+ T cells. TCRdb analysed the PCR reads with MiXCR anew, one entry per CDR3 protein. The sample includes roughly 9,000 distinct CDR3 sequences, about 65% seen only once; the top ten take about 24%. Sequencing was carried out using CD4+ T cells from blood, cultured in vitro. The source of these receptors is a human donor who had recovered from COVID-19.

The V call is TRBV7-2, the J call TRBJ2-7; no firm D call. V shed 2 bases and J shed 6 bases, with 14 bases lying between them. Germline V gene lookup returns CDR1 SGHTA and CDR2 FQGNSA. The CDR3 extends over 14 amino acids. In nucleotides, the CDR3 is TGTGCCAGCAGCTTATTGACCTCCGAGAGCGAGCAGTACTTC. Its protein is CASSLLTSESEQYF.

The chain carries TRBV5-4 and TRBJ1-1; D is unclear. The V end lost 1 base, the J end lost 0 bases, and 10 bases lay between the germline ends. The CDR3 totals 15 residues. The germline gives CDR1 SGHNT, CDR2 YYREEE (reference sequence). The CDR3 coding sequence is TGTGCCAGCAGCTTGAGTGCAGGAATGAACACTGAAGCTTTCTTT. Its translation is CASSLSAGMNTEAFF.

The V gene is TRBV7-2, the J gene TRBJ2-2, with a weak D call TRBD1 (5 bases). Germline V lookup: CDR1 SGHTA, CDR2 FQGNSA. V was trimmed by 1 base and J by 7 bases, leaving 7 bases between them. This CDR3 is built from 13 residues. The CDR3 nucleotides are TGTGCCAGCAGCTTAGTAGGGGACGGGGAGCTGTTTTTT. Translated: CASSLVGDGELFF.

In its sample, this clonotype was seen a few times. The genes are TRBV7-6 and TRBJ2-7; D gene unclear. Germline V CDR1 and CDR2: SGHVS, FNYEAQ. Trimming removed 4 bases from V and 3 bases from J, with 25 bases in between. The CDR3 runs 18 residues. The CDR3 loop reads CASSSRPPKGPESYEQYF. CDR3 DNA sequence: TGTGCCAGCAGCTCCAGACCCCCTAAAGGACCCGAGAGCTACGAGCAGTACTTC.

Here the CDR3 reads CATSTDRLTGATQYF. DNA of the CDR3: TGTGCCACCAGCACAGATCGATTGACGGGGGCCACCCAGTACTTC. The chain links TRBV15 to TRBJ2-5; either TRBD1 or TRBD2 may fit D (6 bases each). Trimming left V 4 bases short and J 8 bases short, with 20 bases between. This CDR3 region has 15 residues. CDR1 and CDR2 from the germline V gene are LNHNV and YYDKDF (reference sequence).

This chain joins TRBV20-1 and TRBJ1-5, with 7 positions matching TRBD1. There are 14 residues in the CDR3. CDR1 DFQATT and CDR2 SNEGSKA come from the germline V gene (reference sequence). With 6 bases clipped from V and 3 bases from J, the junction kept 8 bases outside the gene matches. CDR3 sequence (DNA): TGCAGTGCAAGGAGAGGGGGCATCAATCAGCCCCAGCATTTT. Residues: CSARRGGINQPQHF.

This sequence joins TRBV29-1 and TRBJ2-5; D gene uncertain. The CDR3 is 11 amino acids. CDR1 and CDR2 from the germline V gene are SQVTM and ANQGSEA. With 3 bases removed from V and 7 bases from J, the gap between germline ends came to 9 bases. The CDR3 DNA reads TGCAGCGTTGATTGGCAGCGGACCCAGTACTTC. Protein product: CSVDWQRTQYF.

The V gene is TRBV7-6, the J gene TRBJ2-1; 7 nucleotides align to TRBD2. Germline CDR1 is SGHVS and CDR2 is FNYEAQ. CDR3 size: 14 residues. Losses at the gene ends were 1 base for V and 5 bases for J; bases not matched to a gene: 2. CDR3 nucleotide sequence: TGTGCCAGCAGCTTAGGGACTAGAGACAATGAGCAGTTCTTC. Translation: CASSLGTRDNEQFF.

V is TRBV9 and J is TRBJ1-2; 7 bases are a match to TRBD1. Looked up from germline, CDR1 is SGDLS and CDR2 is YYNGEE. This CDR3 has 13 residues. V lost 6 bases, J lost 4 bases, and 6 bases stayed unmatched. CDR3 sequence reads: CASTPDRAYGYTF. DNA of the CDR3: TGTGCCAGCACGCCCGACAGGGCCTATGGCTACACCTTC.

The CDR3 DNA is TGTGCCAGCAGCGGACTCAGGGTAGTAGTGGAGACCCAGTACTTC. It specifies CASSGLRVVVETQYF. The chain links TRBV6-2 or TRBV6-3 to TRBJ2-5; D possibly matches TRBD1 or TRBD2 (5 bases each). The germline V gene encodes CDR1 MNHEY and CDR2 SVGEGT. V lost 6 bases and J lost 5, with 19 bases in between. The CDR3 covers 15 residues.

This sequence joins TRBV30 and TRBJ1-5; 7 positions match TRBD1. Germline assignment: CDR1 GTSNPN and CDR2 SVGIG (reference sequence). CDR3 length: 15 residues. The ends lost 1 base at V and 5 bases at J; junction bases unmatched: 8. The CDR3 reads CAWSGWDRNHQPQHF. CDR3 nucleotide sequence: TGTGCCTGGAGTGGCTGGGACAGAAACCATCAGCCCCAGCATTTT. The full variable domain, with the rest looked up from reference TRBV30 and TRBJ1-5, is SQTIHQWPATLVQPVGSPLSLECTVEGTSNPNLYWYRQAAGRGLQLLFYSVGIGQISSEVPQNLSASRPQDRQFILSSKKLLLSDSGFYLCAWSGWDRNHQPQHFGDGTRLSIL.

The genes are TRBV6-1 and TRBJ2-7; the match to TRBD2 covers 12 bases. V shed 6 bases and J 2 bases; nucleotides not matched to a gene: 5. This CDR3 comprises 15 residues. Germline assignment: CDR1 MNHNS and CDR2 SASEGT. CDR3 sequence: CASRKLAGGTYEQYF. In DNA form, the CDR3 reads TGTGCCAGCAGAAAACTAGCGGGAGGCACCTACGAGCAGTACTTC.

The chain is built from TRBV10-3 and TRBJ2-7, with no clear D. This CDR3 region has 15 residues. Germline assignment: CDR1 ENHRY and CDR2 SYGVKD. With 10 bases removed from V and 1 base from J, the gap between germline ends came to 20 bases. CDR3 in DNA: TGTGCCACCGCTCCCGAGCGCGTAACATCCTACGAGCAGTACTTC. Translating gives CATAPERVTSYEQYF.

The chain links TRBV20-1 to TRBJ2-1; 10 bases line up with TRBD2. J was trimmed by 9 bases and V by 4 bases; bases with no gene match: 6. This CDR3 comprises 13 residues. The V gene's germline CDR1 is DFQATT and CDR2 SNEGSKA (reference sequence). The CDR3 DNA reads as TGCAGTGCTACATTTACTAGCGGGACTGAGCAGTTCTTC. Encoded protein: CSATFTSGTEQFF.

This chain links TRBV20-1 with TRBJ2-1; D is uncertain. CDR1 and CDR2 from the germline V gene are DFQATT and SNEGSKA (reference sequence). V lost 1 base, J lost 3 bases, and 16 bases lay in between. This CDR3 comprises 16 residues. The CDR3 DNA reads as TGCAGTGCTAGAGCTTCGACACAAGATTTCTACAATGAGCAGTTCTTC. The encoded protein is CSARASTQDFYNEQFF.

This clonotype was seen only a few times. The chain links TRBV27 to TRBJ1-2, with 7 bases fitting TRBD1. There are 15 residues in the CDR3. Per the germline V gene, CDR1 is MNHEY and CDR2 is SMNVEV (reference sequence). Trimming at V came to 5 bases and at J to 4 bases, leaving 10 bases not matched to a gene. CDR3 sequence (DNA): TGTGCCAGCAGTGCCCCGGACAGGCTCGGCTATGGCTACACCTTC. This sequence encodes CASSAPDRLGYGYTF.

V usage is TRBV28 and J usage is TRBJ1-1, with 10 bases that match TRBD1. CDR3 length: 14 residues. Per the germline V gene, CDR1 is MDHEN and CDR2 is SYDVKM. CDR3 region: CAAGGQGTLTEAFF. Here the CDR3 DNA reads TGTGCAGCGGGGGGACAGGGGACCCTCACTGAAGCTTTCTTT.

This clonotype was detected a few times. This chain joins TRBV20-1 and TRBJ1-1; TRBD1 matches at 7 bases. J lost 9 bases, V lost 3 bases, and 7 bases had no gene match. The CDR3 runs 12 residues. CDR1 and CDR2 from the germline V gene are DFQATT and SNEGSKA (reference sequence). As DNA, the CDR3 is TGCAGTGCTAGGTCAGGGGGGGGTCAAGCTTTCTTT. Translating it yields CSARSGGGQAFF.

The chain uses TRBV19 and TRBJ2-2, with 7 bases lining up with TRBD2. This CDR3 spans 16 amino acids. In germline, CDR1 is LNHDA, CDR2 SQIVND (reference sequence). Trimming at V came to 6 bases and at J to 1 base, leaving 8 bases not matched to a gene. Here the CDR3 DNA reads TGTGCCAGTAGAAAGGGAGGGCGGGGGAACACCGGGGAGCTGTTTTTT. This codes for CASRKGGRGNTGELFF.

This chain uses TRBV15 with TRBJ1-2, with TRBD1 matching over 8 bases. From germline, CDR1 is LNHNV and CDR2 YYDKDF (reference sequence). CDR3 length equals 15 residues. The junction had 4 bases not matched to a gene; V was cut back by 4 bases and J by 0 bases. The CDR3 DNA reads TGTGCCACCAGCACCCAGACAGGGGCTAACTATGGCTACACCTTC. Its protein product is CATSTQTGANYGYTF.

CDR3 protein: CASSYSRHTDTQYF. CDR3 coding DNA: TGTGCCAGCAGTTACTCGAGACACACAGATACGCAGTATTTT. The chain joins TRBV6-5 to TRBJ2-3; D not resolved. V lost 0 bases to trimming and J lost 2 bases, with 6 bases between them. This CDR3 has 14 amino acids. Germline V gives CDR1 MNHEY, CDR2 SVGAGI.